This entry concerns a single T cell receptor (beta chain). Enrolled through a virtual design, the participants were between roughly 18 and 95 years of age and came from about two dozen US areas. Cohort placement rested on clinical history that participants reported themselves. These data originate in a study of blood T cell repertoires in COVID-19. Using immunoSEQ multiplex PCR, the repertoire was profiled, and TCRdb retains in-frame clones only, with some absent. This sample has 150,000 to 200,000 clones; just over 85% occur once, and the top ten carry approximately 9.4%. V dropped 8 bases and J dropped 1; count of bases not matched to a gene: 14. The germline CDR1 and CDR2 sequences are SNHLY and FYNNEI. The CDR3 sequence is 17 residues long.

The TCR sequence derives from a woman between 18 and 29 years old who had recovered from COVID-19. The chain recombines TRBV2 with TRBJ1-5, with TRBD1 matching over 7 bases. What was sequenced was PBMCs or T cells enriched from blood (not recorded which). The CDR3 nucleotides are TGTGCCAGCGTACGGGACAGAGACCCGGGGAGCAATCAGCCCCAGCATTTT. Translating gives CASVRDRDPGSNQPQHF.